The 8 T cell receptor beta chains below were found in one sample sequenced in a study of OX40 agonist ivuxolimab in advanced cancers. Profiled with immunoSEQ multiplex PCR; TCRdb holds only in-frame clones, not every one. The profile covers 70,000 to 95,000 clones, with 90% appearing a single time and 0.25% to 0.35% taken by the ten largest. This specimen was CD4+ or CD8+ T cells sorted from blood, taken in a trial of the OX40 agonist ivuxolimab. The receptors originated from an adult with an advanced solid tumor such as melanoma, head and neck, liver or kidney cancer.

V gene TRBV21-1 combines with J gene TRBJ2-7. TRBV21-1 represents a pseudogene. The CDR3 consists of 11 residues. The CDR3 nucleotides are TGTGCCAGTTGGGGGAACGACGAGCAGTACTTC. Residues: CASWGNDEQYF.

The chain has TRBV5-5 and TRBJ2-1; TRBD2 aligns across 10 bases. Trimming took 4 bases from V and 1 from J; bases not matched to a gene: 14. CDR1 and CDR2 from the germline V gene are SGHKS and YYEKEE (reference sequence). The CDR3 covers 19 residues. The CDR3 bases are TGTGCCAGCAGCCCACCACCGACTAGCGGGCATTCTTCCTACAATGAGCAGTTCTTC. Encoded protein: CASSPPPTSGHSSYNEQFF.

The chain uses TRBV18 and TRBJ1-1; no clear D. In germline, CDR1 is KGHSH, CDR2 LQKENI. Trimming took 2 bases from V and 3 from J, leaving 7 bases between them. The CDR3 is made up of 13 amino acids. CDR3 sequence: CASSPGWDTEAFF. CDR3 bases: TGTGCCAGCTCACCAGGGTGGGACACTGAAGCTTTCTTT.

This chain uses TRBV19 with TRBJ1-1; 8 nucleotides match TRBD1. The V gene's germline CDR1 is LNHDA and CDR2 SQIVND (reference sequence). This CDR3 contains 13 residues. The V segment lost 3 bases and the J segment 6 bases; nucleotides outside the gene matches: 3. The CDR3 DNA is TGTGCCAGTAGTATTCAGGGGGCGTCTGAAGCTTTCTTT. Translation gives CASSIQGASEAFF.

The rearrangement links TRBV28 to TRBJ1-4, with a weak D call TRBD1 (5 bases). The germline V gene encodes CDR1 MDHEN and CDR2 SYDVKM. The V end was cut by 5 bases, the J end by 7 bases, with 23 bases between. The CDR3 length is 17 residues. CDR3 amino acids: CASSPPSSAGSAEKLFF. CDR3 sequence (DNA): TGTGCCAGCAGTCCCCCGTCTTCGGCAGGGTCGGCTGAAAAACTGTTTTTT.

This sequence joins TRBV10-3 and TRBJ1-2; D is possibly TRBD1 (5 bases). V shed 10 bases and J shed 2 bases, with 20 bases lying between them. The CDR3 spans 15 residues. Germline assignment: CDR1 ENHRY and CDR2 SYGVKD. CDR3 in amino acids: CATGDSNSINYGYTF. CDR3 coding DNA: TGTGCCACTGGAGACAGTAATTCTATCAACTATGGCTACACCTTC.

In DNA, the CDR3 is TGTGCCAGCAGCCAATCACCCAGCGAACGCACAGATACGCAGTATTTT. Amino acid sequence: CASSQSPSERTDTQYF. The chain carries TRBV6-6 and TRBJ2-3; D uncertain. The CDR3 is 16 amino acids. The germline V gene encodes CDR1 MNHNY and CDR2 SVGAGI (reference sequence). V was shortened by 6 bases and J by 1 base, with 17 bases between the two germline ends.

V is TRBV18 and J is TRBJ1-2; the D gene is possibly TRBD1 (5 bases). Germline CDR1 KGHSH, CDR2 LQKENI. The ends were cut back, 2 bases at V and 7 bases at J, with 17 bases in the middle. The CDR3 runs 15 residues. CDR3 loop: CASSPGSESQGGYTF. The CDR3 nucleotides are TGTGCCAGCTCACCAGGCTCCGAGTCCCAGGGTGGCTACACCTTC.